This TCR beta chain was obtained from a study of cytomegalovirus exposure and HLA in healthy donors. About the research overall: The Caucasian-associated ancestry cluster held under 90% of a few hundred genotyped donors. Overall study findings and caveats: Researchers reported that a few CMV-associated chains were confirmed in vitro as CMV antigen-specific. The authors listed around 150 TCR beta chains as cytomegalovirus-associated.

For this clone: The antigen is not known.

This CDR3 has 15 amino acids. Unmatched junction bases numbered 6, after V lost 5 bases and J lost 7 bases. Germline-derived CDR1 and CDR2 are SGHNT and YENEEA. Vbeta (60) and Jbeta (13) primers were used in the PCR. Some clones are missing from TCRdb's copy, which holds only in-frame ones; the method was immunoSEQ multiplex PCR. The table lists some 190,000 clones, under 80% of them singletons. The sample comprised PBMCs. The chain couples TRBV11-3 to TRBJ2-1, with 12 nucleotides matching TRBD2. The sequence came from a man aged 25-45 years in good health and CMV-seropositive. DNA for the CDR3: TGTGCCAGCAGCCCGACTAGCGGGAGACGGAATGAGCAGTTCTTC. Translated: CASSPTSGRRNEQFF.